Listed here are 18 T cell receptor beta chains from one sample, sequenced in a study of cytomegalovirus exposure and HLA in healthy donors. The method was immunoSEQ multiplex PCR; TCRdb's version includes in-frame clones alone and lacks a portion of them. The sample has roughly 150,000 clones, 85% to 90% seen once. Sequencing input: PBMCs. The receptors here all came from a woman aged 18-29 years in good health and CMV-seropositive.

The gene calls are TRBV7-8 and TRBJ1-1; the D is unclear. This CDR3 is built from 14 residues. V lost 4 bases and J lost 1, with 10 bases in between. The germline V gene has CDR1 SGHVS and CDR2 FQNEAQ. CDR3 sequence (DNA): TGTGCCAGCAGCTCCGACATGGGGAACACTGAAGCTTTCTTT. Translating gives CASSSDMGNTEAFF. The complete variable domain, with remaining parts taken from reference TRBV7-8 and TRBJ1-1, reads GAGVSQSPRYKVAKRGQDVALRCDPISGHVSLFWYQQALGQGPEFLTYFQNEAQLDKSGLPSDRFFAERPEGSVSTLKIQRTQQEDSAVYLCASSSDMGNTEAFFGQGTRLTVV.

The chain employs TRBV7-6 and TRBJ2-7, with 10 bases lining up with TRBD1. The germline CDR1 and CDR2 sequences are SGHVS and FNYEAQ. V shed 1 base, J shed 6 bases, and the junction held 12 bases outside the gene matches. CDR3 length: 17 residues. The CDR3 reads CASSLGDSGTGAFEQYF. CDR3 DNA: TGTGCCAGCAGCTTAGGGGACTCCGGGACAGGGGCATTCGAGCAGTACTTC.

V and J are TRBV18 and TRBJ1-1, with 7 bases lining up with TRBD1. V lost 3 bases, J lost 10 bases, and 11 bases stayed unmatched. Germline CDR1 is KGHSH and CDR2 is LQKENI. The CDR3 extends over 14 amino acids. The CDR3 loop reads CASSPSGQTSGAFF. CDR3 sequence (DNA): TGTGCCAGCTCACCGTCGGGACAGACTAGTGGAGCTTTCTTT.

The chain carries TRBV29-1 and TRBJ2-7; TRBD1 agrees at 7 bases. The CDR3 has 15 residues. The junction had 15 bases not matched to a gene; V was cut back by 7 bases and J by 3 bases. Germline CDR1 and CDR2: SQVTM and ANQGSEA. The CDR3 bases are TGCAGCGCCTGGGGGTGGCAGGGGGAGTACTACGAGCAGTACTTC. Protein sequence: CSAWGWQGEYYEQYF.

Only a few counts were recorded for this clone. The chain has TRBV11-2 and TRBJ2-7, with unresolved D. CDR1 and CDR2 from the germline V gene are SGHAT and FQNNGV. The CDR3 is 14 residues long. V dropped 0 bases and J dropped 7 bases, with 13 bases sitting between them. Here the CDR3 reads CASSLDLLTLEQYF. CDR3 bases: TGTGCCAGCAGCTTAGATCTTCTAACCTTGGAGCAGTACTTC.

This clone was detected once. The V call is TRBV10-3, the J call TRBJ2-4; TRBD1 aligns across 9 bases. The CDR3 spans 14 residues. From germline, CDR1 is ENHRY and CDR2 SYGVKD. J gave up 8 bases and V 6 bases, and 8 bases lay outside the gene matches. Here the CDR3 DNA reads TGTGCCATCAGACCGGGACAGGGTTACGACATTCAGTACTTC. Amino acid sequence: CAIRPGQGYDIQYF.

The chain has TRBV6-5 and TRBJ1-2; TRBD1 might be the D (6 bases). This CDR3 contains 13 residues. V lost 2 bases to trimming and J lost 4 bases, with 8 bases between them. The germline CDR1 and CDR2 sequences are MNHEY and SVGAGI. The CDR3 region is CASSYRGIYGYTF. The CDR3 nucleotides are TGTGCCAGCAGTTACAGGGGGATCTATGGCTACACCTTC.

In this sample, this clone turned up a few times. The rearrangement joins TRBV15 to TRBJ1-3, with 7 bases lining up with TRBD1. The CDR3 spans 16 residues. J gave up 0 bases and V 0 bases, and 2 bases lay outside the gene matches. Germline V gene sequence: CDR1 LNHNV, CDR2 YYDKDF (reference sequence). The CDR3 region is CATSRERTGSGNTIYF. The CDR3 region has the DNA TGTGCCACCAGCAGAGAACGGACAGGCTCTGGAAACACCATATATTTT.

This chain joins TRBV6-5 and TRBJ2-3, with 7 bases that match TRBD1. The CDR3 covers 15 residues. Germline V CDR1 and CDR2: MNHEY, SVGAGI. J gave up 2 bases and V 0 bases, and 2 bases lay outside the gene matches. The CDR3 region has the DNA TGTGCCAGCAGTTACTCGGGACAGTTCACAGATACGCAGTATTTT. Protein product: CASSYSGQFTDTQYF.

Only one count was recorded for this clone. The chain has TRBV30 and TRBJ1-5, with 7 bases aligning to TRBD1. The CDR3 totals 14 residues. Trimming removed 0 bases from V and 8 bases from J; junction bases left unmatched: 7. CDR1 is GTSNPN, CDR2 SVGIG, per germline (reference sequence). The CDR3 protein is CAWSVLGGGKPQHF. The CDR3 DNA sequence: TGTGCCTGGAGTGTACTAGGGGGCGGAAAGCCCCAGCATTTT.

The genes are TRBV30 and TRBJ2-7, with D possibly matching TRBD1 (5 bases). Germline values: CDR1 GTSNPN, CDR2 SVGIG (reference sequence). The CDR3 is made up of 14 amino acids. Deletions cut 0 bases from V and 4 bases from J, with 13 bases between. CDR3 nucleotides: TGTGCCTGGAGTGTACCTCAGGGAAGATACGAGCAGTACTTC. Its translation: CAWSVPQGRYEQYF.

This chain links TRBV6-5 with TRBJ1-4; 9 nucleotides agree with TRBD1. The length of the CDR3 is 15 residues. Germline trimming cut 6 bases from V and 3 bases from J; bases unmatched to any gene: 5. Germline V lookup: CDR1 MNHEY, CDR2 SVGAGI. As DNA, the CDR3 is TGTGCCAGCAGGACAGGGGGACAGGCTAATGAAAAACTGTTTTTT. This sequence encodes CASRTGGQANEKLFF.

The genes are TRBV28 and TRBJ2-1, with 7 positions matching TRBD2. Germline values: CDR1 MDHEN, CDR2 SYDVKM. The CDR3 contains 11 residues. V lost 5 bases and J lost 15; bases outside the gene matches: 7. The CDR3: CASSPGLDAFF. CDR3 bases: TGTGCCAGCAGTCCAGGACTAGACGCGTTCTTC.

The chain joins TRBV27 to TRBJ2-5; 7 positions agree with TRBD2. Germline CDR1 MNHEY, CDR2 SMNVEV (reference sequence). This CDR3 contains 16 residues. Losses at the gene ends were 2 bases for V and 1 base for J; bases not matched to a gene: 7. The CDR3 region has the DNA TGTGCCAGCAGTTTAGCGGGAGAAGGGATCCAAGAGACCCAGTACTTC. Its translation: CASSLAGEGIQETQYF.

This clone was detected only once. The rearrangement links TRBV25-1 to TRBJ2-7; 7 bases agree with TRBD2. V gave up 8 bases and J gave up 3 bases; unmatched junction bases: 7. This CDR3 spans 13 amino acids. CDR1 is MGHDK, CDR2 SYGVNS, per germline. The CDR3 loop is CASGGGSGYEQYF. CDR3 in DNA: TGTGCCAGCGGGGGAGGGAGTGGCTACGAGCAGTACTTC.

The gene calls are TRBV11-1 and TRBJ2-7; TRBD2 is a possible D gene (5 bases). Germline values: CDR1 SGHAT, CDR2 FQDESV (reference sequence). V lost 0 bases to trimming and J lost 3 bases, with 12 bases between them. This CDR3 contains 15 residues. In DNA form, the CDR3 reads TGTGCCAGCAGCTTAGCGCGTACTAGTCTCTACGAGCAGTACTTC. Its protein is CASSLARTSLYEQYF.

V usage is TRBV2 and J usage is TRBJ2-7; possible D gene TRBD1, 6 bases. This CDR3 spans 13 amino acids. CDR1 and CDR2 (germline): SNHLY, FYNNEI. With 5 bases removed from V and 2 bases from J, the gap between germline ends came to 10 bases. DNA of the CDR3: TGTGCCAGCAGTAAAAGGGACACCTACGAGCAGTACTTC. Protein sequence: CASSKRDTYEQYF.

The V and J genes are TRBV5-1 and TRBJ2-7, with 10 bases identical to TRBD2. Germline CDR1 is SGHRS and CDR2 is YFSETQ. The CDR3 sequence is 15 residues long. Trimming at V came to 2 bases and at J to 7 bases, leaving 9 bases not matched to a gene. The CDR3 region is CASSFPLAGANEQYF. CDR3 in DNA: TGCGCCAGCAGCTTCCCCCTAGCGGGAGCAAATGAGCAGTACTTC. Full variable domain (missing parts from reference TRBV5-1 and TRBJ2-7): KAGVTQTPRYLIKTRGQQVTLSCSPISGHRSVSWYQQTPGQGLQFLFEYFSETQRNKGNFPGRFSGRQFSNSRSEMNVSTLELGDSALYLCASSFPLAGANEQYFGPGTRLTVT.